The 10 T cell receptor beta chains below all came from one sample that was sequenced in a study of circulating CD8 cells and anti-PD-1 response in melanoma. Using around 14 ng of total RNA, TCR libraries were made with the QIAseq Immune Repertoire TCR panel. TCRdb reprocessed the reads via MiXCR and lists one record per CDR3 protein. This repertoire shows 250 to 300 distinct CDR3 sequences, roughly 8.8% found once; its top ten account for about 44%. From live CD3+CD8+TCRalphabeta+ cells, four PD-1 and/or TIGIT subsets were sorted. This sample comprised CD8+ T cells from PBMCs, obtained at baseline or after one month of anti-PD-1 therapy (not recorded which). The origin of the receptors is a human donor with melanoma.

By its share, this clonotype is medium-sized. The V and J genes are TRBV13 and TRBJ2-7; D gene ambiguous. Trimming left V 5 bases short and J 4 bases short, with 15 bases between. The CDR3 is made up of 14 amino acids. The germline V gene encodes CDR1 PRHDT and CDR2 FYEKMQ (reference sequence). The CDR3 region has the DNA TGTGCCAGCAGCGATGGACCCACCGGATACGAGCAGTACTTC. It yields the protein CASSDGPTGYEQYF.

By frequency in the sample, this clonotype is large. The V call is TRBV19, the J call TRBJ1-1; 7 nucleotides match TRBD1. J was trimmed by 6 bases and V by 6 bases; bases with no gene match: 13. The CDR3 sequence is 15 residues long. Germline V gene sequence: CDR1 LNHDA, CDR2 SQIVND (reference sequence). The CDR3 sequence: CASSGHPRGKAEAFF. CDR3 in DNA: TGTGCCAGTAGCGGACATCCCAGGGGGAAGGCTGAAGCTTTCTTT.

Relative to its sample, this clonotype is large. This chain connects TRBV7-9 to TRBJ2-7; a weak D match, TRBD2 (5 bases). There are 13 residues in the CDR3. V lost 4 bases and J lost 0, with 7 bases in between. The germline V gene encodes CDR1 SEHNR and CDR2 FQNEAQ (reference sequence). The CDR3 loop is CASSWAGSYEQYF. The CDR3 DNA reads as TGTGCCAGCAGCTGGGCGGGCTCCTACGAGCAGTACTTC.

This clonotype is deemed large. The chain employs TRBV27 and TRBJ2-1; the D gene is possibly TRBD2 (6 bases). This CDR3 is built from 15 residues. Germline V gene lookup returns CDR1 MNHEY and CDR2 SMNVEV (reference sequence). The V gene lost 5 bases and the J gene lost 2 bases, with 13 bases spanning the gap. CDR3 region: CASSQSGLPYNEQFF. CDR3 in DNA: TGTGCCAGCAGTCAATCGGGACTCCCCTACAATGAGCAGTTCTTC.

Remarks on this clonotype: Just one base apart from a much larger clone, this may be a read error. The chain has TRBV5-6 and TRBJ2-3; no clear D. Germline CDR1 reads SGHDT; CDR2 reads YYEEEE. V was cut by 0 bases and J by 8 bases, with 13 bases left in between. The CDR3 contains 14 residues. CDR3 nucleotides: TGTGCCAGCAGCTTGGTAGGGAAGGCAGGTACGCAGTATTTT. Protein product: CASSLVGKAGTQYF. The full variable domain, in which reference TRBV5-6 and TRBJ2-3 provide the parts outside the CDR3, is DAGVTQSPTHLIKTRGQQVTLRCSPKSGHDTVSWYQQALGQGPQFIFQYYEEEERQRGNFPDRFSGHQFPNYSSELNVNALLLGDSALYLCASSLVGKAGTQYFGPGTRLTVL.

By frequency in the sample, this clonotype is hyperexpanded. The chain recombines TRBV7-9 with TRBJ2-7; D may be TRBD1 (5 bases). CDR1 is SEHNR, CDR2 FQNEAQ, per germline (reference sequence). V was pared by 8 bases and J by 2 bases, with 13 bases between. The CDR3 runs to 13 residues. The DNA for the CDR3 is TGTGCCAGCTTGGGTTTGGGGCCCTACGAGCAGTACTTC. Protein: CASLGLGPYEQYF.

This clonotype is large (0.1 to 1%). This rearrangement joins TRBV9 to TRBJ2-3, with 13 bases fitting TRBD2. The trim removed 4 bases at V and 4 bases at J, leaving 6 bases unmatched. Germline V gives CDR1 SGDLS, CDR2 YYNGEE. This CDR3 is 16 amino acids long. This chain's CDR3 is CASSPLTSGGADTQYF. CDR3 DNA sequence: TGTGCCAGCAGCCCCCTCACTAGCGGGGGGGCAGATACGCAGTATTTT.

By share, this clonotype ranks as large. The CDR3 loop reads CATSDGTSGGRYNEQFF. CDR3 sequence (DNA): TGTGCCACCAGTGATGGAACTAGCGGTGGTCGCTACAATGAGCAGTTCTTC. V and J are TRBV24-1 and TRBJ2-1; 8 bases are shared with TRBD2. V lost 3 bases and J lost 3; bases outside the gene matches: 9. CDR3 size: 17 residues. Germline CDR1 is KGHDR and CDR2 is SFDVKD.

By share, this clonotype ranks as large. The V and J genes are TRBV19 and TRBJ2-7; no firm D call. The CDR3 is 14 residues long. V was shortened by 2 bases and J by 1 base, with 9 bases between the two germline ends. Looked up from germline, CDR1 is LNHDA and CDR2 is SQIVND (reference sequence). CDR3 sequence: CASSIRTGSYEQYF. The CDR3, as DNA: TGTGCCAGTAGTATACGGACCGGATCCTACGAGCAGTACTTC.

By share, this clonotype ranks as large. The rearrangement joins TRBV18 to TRBJ1-6; D is uncertain. The CDR3 has 16 amino acids. Germline loops: CDR1 KGHSH, CDR2 LQKENI. V lost 0 bases and J 9 bases, leaving 15 bases between the germline ends. CDR3 DNA: TGTGCCAGCTCACCACCGATGTCAGGAGGAAGTTCACCCCTCCACTTT. Translated: CASSPPMSGGSSPLHF.